Detailed here is one T cell receptor beta chain. The data are from a study of graft-versus-host responses after intestinal transplantation. Processed graft tissue released its intraepithelial and lamina propria lymphocytes. This CDR3 has 15 residues. The germline gives CDR1 LGHNA, CDR2 YSLEER. Trimming took 4 bases from V and 4 from J; bases not matched to a gene: 7. Measured with immunoSEQ multiplex PCR; TCRdb has only the in-frame clones, and not every one. The profile shows 9,500 to 12,000 clones, 76% of them singletons. This chain joins TRBV4-3 and TRBJ2-5; TRBD2 aligns across 9 bases. Sample: ileum tissue, taken 23 days after intestinal transplant. This clonotype was obtained from a human patient who received an intestinal transplant, so some T cells may come from the graft donor. Here the CDR3 reads CASSPVAGVGETQYF. In nucleotides, the CDR3 is TGCGCCAGCAGCCCCGTAGCGGGAGTAGGAGAGACCCAGTACTTC.